The rows below give T cell receptor beta chains drawn from one sample of a study of T-cell reconstitution after alpha-beta-depleted transplantation in children. MiXCR, applied by TCRdb to the PCR reads, yields one record per CDR3 protein. There are about 290,000 distinct CDR3 sequences in the sample; over 7.5% occur only once, and 9.1% lies in the top ten. This material consisted of peripheral blood, taken 360 days after TCRalphabeta/CD19-depleted stem cell transplant. The receptors shown here come from a female patient aged 2-15 years who had a stem cell transplant for Fanconi anemia, so the T cells may come from the graft donor. CDR3s include the opening cysteine and the closing phenylalanine or tryptophan. Fields, in order: V gene, D gene, clone size, J gene, CDR3 length, CDR3 protein, CDR3 DNA. A D gene is named only where the DNA matches it firmly. The size of a clone is reported for some rows only, either as once, few or many, or as a class for expanded clones.

v_call: TRBV28; d_call: TRBD1; clone_size: NA; j_call: TRBJ1-3; cdr3_length: 17; cdr3_aa: CASRTGGVFFSGNTIYF; cdr3_nt: TGTGCCAGTCGGACAGGGGGGGTCTTCTTCTCTGGAAACACCATATATTTT
v_call: TRBV3-1; d_call: NA; clone_size: many; j_call: TRBJ2-2; cdr3_length: 15; cdr3_aa: CASSQVAHNTGELFF; cdr3_nt: TGTGCCAGCAGCCAAGTCGCACACAACACCGGGGAGCTGTTTTTT
v_call: TRBV9; d_call: TRBD1; clone_size: few; j_call: TRBJ1-2; cdr3_length: 15; cdr3_aa: CASSVGTGGAFGYTF; cdr3_nt: TGTGCCAGCAGCGTAGGAACAGGGGGCGCGTTTGGCTACACCTTC
v_call: TRBV5-1; d_call: NA; clone_size: many; j_call: TRBJ1-1; cdr3_length: 15; cdr3_aa: CASSLAQGMNTEAFF; cdr3_nt: TGCGCCAGCAGCTTGGCACAGGGCATGAACACTGAAGCTTTCTTT
v_call: TRBV13; d_call: TRBD2; clone_size: NA; j_call: TRBJ2-7; cdr3_length: 15; cdr3_aa: CASSVGLAGPYEQYF; cdr3_nt: TGTGCCAGCAGCGTCGGACTAGCGGGACCCTACGAGCAGTACTTC
v_call: TRBV20-1; d_call: NA; clone_size: many; j_call: TRBJ2-4; cdr3_length: 10; cdr3_aa: CSAIKNIQYF; cdr3_nt: TGCAGTGCTATTAAGAACATTCAGTACTTC
v_call: TRBV11-2; d_call: NA; clone_size: NA; j_call: TRBJ2-7; cdr3_length: 13; cdr3_aa: CASSLRSKYEQYF; cdr3_nt: TGTGCCAGCAGCTTACGTTCGAAGTACGAGCAGTACTTC
v_call: TRBV18; d_call: TRBD2; clone_size: NA; j_call: TRBJ2-3; cdr3_length: 16; cdr3_aa: CAGSPPGGGATDTQYF; cdr3_nt: TGTGCCGGCTCACCACCGGGCGGGGGAGCCACAGATACGCAGTATTTT
v_call: TRBV29-1; d_call: TRBD2; clone_size: many; j_call: TRBJ2-1; cdr3_length: 16; cdr3_aa: CSARTSGVPSYNEQFF; cdr3_nt: TGCAGCGCTAGGACTAGCGGGGTGCCCTCCTACAATGAGCAGTTCTTC
v_call: TRBV7-9; d_call: NA; clone_size: many; j_call: TRBJ1-3; cdr3_length: 15; cdr3_aa: CASSLTRGSGNTIYF; cdr3_nt: TGTGCCAGCAGCTTAACCCGGGGATCTGGAAACACCATATATTTT
v_call: TRBV10-3; d_call: NA; clone_size: many; j_call: TRBJ1-1; cdr3_length: 14; cdr3_aa: CAISEEQINTEAFF; cdr3_nt: TGTGCCATCAGTGAAGAACAGATTAACACTGAAGCTTTCTTT
v_call: TRBV10-3; d_call: NA; clone_size: few; j_call: TRBJ1-2; cdr3_length: 12; cdr3_aa: CAISPQEYGYTF; cdr3_nt: TGTGCCATCAGTCCTCAAGAATATGGCTACACCTTC
v_call: TRBV9; d_call: NA; clone_size: NA; j_call: TRBJ1-4; cdr3_length: 13; cdr3_aa: CASSVASNEKLFF; cdr3_nt: TGTGCCAGCAGCGTCGCGTCTAATGAAAAACTGTTTTTT
v_call: TRBV2; d_call: NA; clone_size: few; j_call: TRBJ2-2; cdr3_length: 12; cdr3_aa: CASSYVIGELFF; cdr3_nt: TGTGCCAGCAGCTATGTTATCGGGGAGCTGTTTTTT
v_call: TRBV9; d_call: TRBD2; clone_size: many; j_call: TRBJ2-2; cdr3_length: 16; cdr3_aa: CASSERLALNTGELFF; cdr3_nt: TGTGCCAGCAGCGAGCGACTAGCCTTGAACACCGGGGAGCTGTTTTTT
v_call: TRBV4-2; d_call: NA; clone_size: NA; j_call: TRBJ2-1; cdr3_length: 16; cdr3_aa: CASSQEAQAGYNEQFF; cdr3_nt: TGTGCCAGCAGCCAAGAAGCACAGGCAGGGTACAATGAGCAGTTCTTC
v_call: TRBV5-1; d_call: NA; clone_size: many; j_call: TRBJ2-5; cdr3_length: 15; cdr3_aa: CASSSAGTAQETQYF; cdr3_nt: TGCGCCAGCAGCTCTGCCGGGACGGCTCAAGAGACCCAGTACTTC
v_call: TRBV3-1; d_call: NA; clone_size: NA; j_call: TRBJ2-5; cdr3_length: 13; cdr3_aa: CASSQMRSETQYF; cdr3_nt: TGTGCCAGCAGCCAAATGCGCTCAGAGACCCAGTACTTC
v_call: TRBV7-2; d_call: NA; clone_size: many; j_call: TRBJ1-2; cdr3_length: 13; cdr3_aa: CASSPGTTNGYTF; cdr3_nt: TGTGCCAGCAGCCCCGGGACAACCAATGGCTACACCTTC
v_call: TRBV9; d_call: NA; clone_size: many; j_call: TRBJ2-7; cdr3_length: 14; cdr3_aa: CASSVGGPSYEQYF; cdr3_nt: TGTGCCAGCAGCGTAGGTGGCCCATCCTACGAGCAGTACTTC
v_call: TRBV6-2/TRBV6-3; d_call: TRBD1; clone_size: many; j_call: TRBJ2-5; cdr3_length: 14; cdr3_aa: CASSRGDRAETQYF; cdr3_nt: TGTGCCAGCAGTAGAGGGGACAGGGCTGAGACCCAGTACTTC
v_call: TRBV12-3/TRBV12-4; d_call: TRBD1; clone_size: many; j_call: TRBJ1-1; cdr3_length: 17; cdr3_aa: CASSSYLGGQLNTEAFF; cdr3_nt: TGTGCCAGCAGTTCTTACCTGGGGGGACAGCTGAACACTGAAGCTTTCTTT
v_call: TRBV20-1; d_call: NA; clone_size: NA; j_call: TRBJ1-6; cdr3_length: 15; cdr3_aa: CSARDGGQGRSPLHF; cdr3_nt: TGCAGTGCTAGAGATGGAGGGCAGGGGAGATCACCCCTCCACTTT
v_call: TRBV28; d_call: NA; clone_size: NA; j_call: TRBJ2-3; cdr3_length: 16; cdr3_aa: CASSLSGIGGTDTQYF; cdr3_nt: TGTGCCAGCAGTTTATCCGGGATTGGGGGCACAGATACGCAGTATTTT
v_call: TRBV7-8; d_call: TRBD2; clone_size: few; j_call: TRBJ2-1; cdr3_length: 15; cdr3_aa: CASSLIRASGNEQFF; cdr3_nt: TGTGCCAGCAGCTTAATTCGGGCTAGCGGGAATGAGCAGTTCTTC
v_call: TRBV20-1; d_call: NA; clone_size: many; j_call: TRBJ2-1; cdr3_length: 17; cdr3_aa: CSARATLRASGYNEQFF; cdr3_nt: TGCAGTGCTAGAGCTACCTTAAGGGCATCGGGATACAATGAGCAGTTCTTC
v_call: TRBV6-5; d_call: NA; clone_size: few; j_call: TRBJ2-7; cdr3_length: 16; cdr3_aa: CASSYSIGPLSYEQYF; cdr3_nt: TGTGCCAGCAGTTACTCGATTGGGCCCCTATCCTACGAGCAGTACTTC
v_call: TRBV5-6; d_call: NA; clone_size: many; j_call: TRBJ2-3; cdr3_length: 13; cdr3_aa: CASSLGLSDTQYF; cdr3_nt: TGTGCCAGCAGCTTGGGACTCTCAGATACGCAGTATTTT
v_call: TRBV27; d_call: NA; clone_size: few; j_call: TRBJ2-3; cdr3_length: 13; cdr3_aa: CASTPRTTDTQYF; cdr3_nt: TGTGCCAGCACCCCCCGGACCACAGATACGCAGTATTTT
v_call: TRBV5-5; d_call: NA; clone_size: many; j_call: TRBJ1-1; cdr3_length: 16; cdr3_aa: CASSRALDRGGTEAFF; cdr3_nt: TGTGCCAGCAGCCGGGCCCTGGACAGAGGTGGCACTGAAGCTTTCTTT
v_call: TRBV5-1; d_call: NA; clone_size: many; j_call: TRBJ2-1; cdr3_length: 12; cdr3_aa: CASSSILDEQFF; cdr3_nt: TGCGCCAGCAGCTCCATATTGGATGAGCAGTTCTTC
v_call: TRBV7-3; d_call: TRBD1; clone_size: NA; j_call: TRBJ2-3; cdr3_length: 13; cdr3_aa: CASSIQGPDTQYF; cdr3_nt: TGTGCCAGCAGCATACAGGGGCCAGATACGCAGTATTTT
v_call: TRBV2; d_call: NA; clone_size: few; j_call: TRBJ2-1; cdr3_length: 14; cdr3_aa: CASSIQRSYNEQFF; cdr3_nt: TGTGCCAGCAGTATTCAGCGGTCCTACAATGAGCAGTTCTTC
v_call: TRBV7-9; d_call: TRBD1; clone_size: NA; j_call: TRBJ1-4; cdr3_length: 12; cdr3_aa: CASDRGSEKLFF; cdr3_nt: TGTGCCAGCGACAGGGGAAGCGAAAAACTGTTTTTT
v_call: TRBV24-1; d_call: NA; clone_size: NA; j_call: TRBJ1-1; cdr3_length: 17; cdr3_aa: CATRVYWGATVKTEAFF; cdr3_nt: TGTGCCACCAGGGTGTATTGGGGGGCTACGGTGAAAACTGAAGCTTTCTTT
v_call: TRBV24-1; d_call: NA; clone_size: many; j_call: TRBJ2-1; cdr3_length: 13; cdr3_aa: CATSGGRLNEQFF; cdr3_nt: TGTGCCACCAGCGGGGGCCGCCTCAATGAGCAGTTCTTC
v_call: TRBV7-8; d_call: NA; clone_size: many; j_call: TRBJ2-5; cdr3_length: 14; cdr3_aa: CASSLVLGPETQYF; cdr3_nt: TGTGCCAGCAGCTTAGTCCTGGGCCCCGAGACCCAGTACTTC
v_call: TRBV6-5; d_call: NA; clone_size: many; j_call: TRBJ1-5; cdr3_length: 15; cdr3_aa: CASSYTGTSNQPQHF; cdr3_nt: TGTGCCAGCAGTTACACCGGGACCTCCAATCAGCCCCAGCATTTT
v_call: TRBV4-2; d_call: TRBD2; clone_size: many; j_call: TRBJ2-7; cdr3_length: 16; cdr3_aa: CASSQWTSGTPYEQYF; cdr3_nt: TGTGCCAGCAGCCAATGGACTAGCGGGACTCCCTACGAGCAGTACTTC
v_call: TRBV10-3; d_call: NA; clone_size: NA; j_call: TRBJ2-6; cdr3_length: 18; cdr3_aa: CAISEFGPQSSGANVLTF; cdr3_nt: TGTGCCATCAGTGAGTTCGGCCCTCAGAGCTCTGGGGCCAACGTCCTGACTTTC
v_call: TRBV20-1; d_call: TRBD2; clone_size: many; j_call: TRBJ2-3; cdr3_length: 15; cdr3_aa: CSASRTSGTTDTQYF; cdr3_nt: TGCAGTGCTAGCCGGACTAGCGGGACGACAGATACGCAGTATTTT
v_call: TRBV7-2; d_call: NA; clone_size: many; j_call: TRBJ2-2; cdr3_length: 14; cdr3_aa: CASSHSGNTGELFF; cdr3_nt: TGTGCCAGCAGCCATAGCGGTAACACCGGGGAGCTGTTTTTT
v_call: TRBV28; d_call: TRBD2; clone_size: NA; j_call: TRBJ2-1; cdr3_length: 18; cdr3_aa: CASSQRTSGGTPDNEQFF; cdr3_nt: TGTGCCAGCAGCCAACGGACTAGCGGGGGGACCCCGGATAATGAGCAGTTCTTC
v_call: TRBV14; d_call: NA; clone_size: NA; j_call: TRBJ2-7; cdr3_length: 13; cdr3_aa: CASSQEIWSEQYF; cdr3_nt: TGTGCCAGCAGCCAAGAAATATGGTCCGAGCAGTACTTC
v_call: TRBV6-5; d_call: NA; clone_size: NA; j_call: TRBJ2-2; cdr3_length: 14; cdr3_aa: CASSYSWGGGELFF; cdr3_nt: TGTGCCAGCAGTTACTCGTGGGGAGGCGGGGAGCTGTTTTTT
v_call: TRBV6-5; d_call: NA; clone_size: many; j_call: TRBJ2-2; cdr3_length: 14; cdr3_aa: CASSFGGSAGELFF; cdr3_nt: TGTGCCAGCAGTTTTGGGGGCTCGGCCGGGGAGCTGTTTTTT
v_call: TRBV7-2; d_call: TRBD1; clone_size: many; j_call: TRBJ1-2; cdr3_length: 14; cdr3_aa: CASSPTTGADGYTF; cdr3_nt: TGTGCCAGCAGCCCAACTACAGGGGCAGACGGCTACACCTTC
v_call: TRBV27; d_call: NA; clone_size: many; j_call: TRBJ2-5; cdr3_length: 13; cdr3_aa: CASSSYPAETQYF; cdr3_nt: TGTGCCAGCAGTTCCTATCCGGCAGAGACCCAGTACTTC
v_call: TRBV5-1; d_call: NA; clone_size: many; j_call: TRBJ2-5; cdr3_length: 16; cdr3_aa: CASSFGGYRVGETQYF; cdr3_nt: TGCGCCAGCAGCTTTGGGGGGTACAGGGTCGGAGAGACCCAGTACTTC
v_call: TRBV3-1; d_call: TRBD1; clone_size: few; j_call: TRBJ2-7; cdr3_length: 15; cdr3_aa: CASSPLWDRAYEQYF; cdr3_nt: TGTGCCAGCAGCCCATTATGGGACAGGGCCTACGAGCAGTACTTC
v_call: TRBV12-3/TRBV12-4; d_call: NA; clone_size: many; j_call: TRBJ1-4; cdr3_length: 15; cdr3_aa: CASSHRVGTNEKLFF; cdr3_nt: TGTGCCAGCAGCCACAGGGTTGGAACTAATGAAAAACTGTTTTTT